The next 14 T cell receptor beta chains were all read from a single sample in a study of T cells in tuberculosis. Measured with immunoSEQ multiplex PCR; TCRdb has only the in-frame clones, and not every one. The sample records about 50,000 clones, about 95% being singletons. Time point indicated: new active TB diagnosis, blood taken before or within 7 days of starting treatment. The input for sequencing was PBMCs, taken at tuberculosis diagnosis. All receptors derive from an adult with tuberculosis.

The gene calls are TRBV30 and TRBJ2-1; 12 positions agree with TRBD2. The CDR3 is 11 amino acids. J lost 12 bases, V lost 5 bases, and 2 bases had no gene match. Germline CDR1 is GTSNPN and CDR2 is SVGIG (reference sequence). CDR3 sequence: CAWSTSGRQFF. The CDR3, as DNA: TGTGCCTGGTCGACTAGCGGGAGGCAGTTCTTC.

CDR3 sequence: CASSLSLGQGGLQFF. The CDR3 bases are TGCGCCAGCAGCTTGTCGCTCGGACAGGGCGGACTCCAGTTCTTC. The chain has TRBV5-1 and TRBJ2-1; the match to TRBD1 covers 8 bases. J lost 13 bases, V lost 1 base, and 13 bases had no gene match. The CDR3 spans 15 residues. The germline V gene encodes CDR1 SGHRS and CDR2 YFSETQ.

This chain links TRBV23-1 with TRBJ2-2, with TRBD2 matching over 15 bases. TRBV23-1 carries the ORF label, with uncertain function. The CDR3 extends over 18 amino acids. V lost 4 bases and J lost 4; bases outside the gene matches: 7. CDR3 sequence: CASSLGLAGGPGTGELFF. CDR3 coding DNA: TGCGCCAGCAGTCTCGGACTAGCGGGAGGGCCGGGCACCGGGGAGCTGTTTTTT.

This rearrangement joins TRBV6-1 to TRBJ2-7; 7 nucleotides line up with TRBD2. Trimming removed 7 bases from V and 3 bases from J; junction bases left unmatched: 9. The CDR3 extends over 14 amino acids. CDR1 MNHNS and CDR2 SASEGT come from the germline V gene. CDR3 bases: TGTGCCAGCAACCCTCGGGACTACCTCTACGAGCAGTACTTC. Translating it yields CASNPRDYLYEQYF.

V usage is TRBV12-5 and J usage is TRBJ2-3; 8 bases fit TRBD2. Germline V gene lookup returns CDR1 LGHNT and CDR2 FRNRAP. The CDR3 contains 12 residues. Trimming removed 11 bases from V and 5 bases from J; junction bases left unmatched: 6. The CDR3 nucleotides are TGTGCTTCGGGAGGGTACAAAGATACGCAGTATTTT. This codes for CASGGYKDTQYF.

V gene TRBV5-6 combines with J gene TRBJ2-7; 9 bases agree with TRBD1. CDR3 length equals 15 residues. The J segment lost 3 bases and the V segment lost 2 bases, leaving 6 bases of the junction unmatched. The germline gives CDR1 SGHDT, CDR2 YYEEEE. The chain's CDR3 is CASSFRGTGFYEQYF. Here the CDR3 DNA reads TGTGCCAGCAGCTTCAGGGGGACAGGGTTCTACGAGCAGTACTTC.

The chain links TRBV28 to TRBJ1-1; TRBD1 matches at 8 bases. The CDR3 runs to 13 residues. V dropped 3 bases and J dropped 11; count of bases not matched to a gene: 8. Germline V gene data show CDR1 as MDHEN and CDR2 as SYDVKM. DNA of the CDR3: TGTGCCAGCAGTTTTCCGGACAGGGTGAAGGCTTTCTTT. Amino acid sequence: CASSFPDRVKAFF.

The CDR3 DNA follows: TGTGCCAGCAGCCTGGGACAGTACAATGAGCAGTTCTTC. Its translation is CASSLGQYNEQFF. V usage is TRBV7-2 and J usage is TRBJ2-1; 7 bases map to TRBD1. Unmatched junction bases numbered 2, after V lost 5 bases and J lost 4 bases. The CDR3 sequence is 13 residues long. Germline-derived CDR1 and CDR2 are SGHTA and FQGNSA.

The rearrangement links TRBV15 to TRBJ1-1, with D maybe TRBD1 (6 bases). The CDR3 sequence is 16 residues long. V lost 0 bases, J lost 0 bases, and 11 bases lay in between. CDR1 LNHNV and CDR2 YYDKDF come from the germline V gene (reference sequence). The CDR3 nucleotides read TGTGCCACCAGCAGAGAGGGAGGGGGGATGAACACTGAAGCTTTCTTT. Translated: CATSREGGGMNTEAFF. The whole variable domain, filled in from reference TRBV15 and TRBJ1-1, reads DAMVIQNPRYQVTQFGKPVTLSCSQTLNHNVMYWYQQKSSQAPKLLFHYYDKDFNNEADTPDNFQSRRPNTSFCFLDIRSPGLGDTAMYLCATSREGGGMNTEAFFGQGTRLTVV.

This chain connects TRBV6-1 to TRBJ2-1; a possible D gene is TRBD2 (5 bases). CDR3 length: 16 residues. Trimming removed 4 bases at V and 4 bases at J, with 17 bases between. Per the germline V gene, CDR1 is MNHNS and CDR2 is SASEGT. CDR3 amino acids: CASSGRNTLHYNEQFF. The CDR3 DNA reads TGTGCCAGCAGTGGGAGGAATACATTACATTACAATGAGCAGTTCTTC.

This clone came up once. The gene calls are TRBV27 and TRBJ1-4, with TRBD1 matching over 9 bases. CDR1 and CDR2 (germline): MNHEY, SMNVEV (reference sequence). The CDR3 spans 15 residues. The V gene end was trimmed by 10 bases and the J gene end by 2 bases; junction bases not matched to a gene: 8. CDR3 nucleotides: TGTGCCACCAAGGGACAGGGCTCGACTAATGAAAAACTGTTTTTT. It encodes CATKGQGSTNEKLFF.

This sequence joins TRBV15 and TRBJ2-5; tentative D call: TRBD2 (6 bases). With 6 bases removed from V and 5 bases from J, the gap between germline ends came to 19 bases. Germline loops: CDR1 LNHNV, CDR2 YYDKDF (reference sequence). The CDR3 sequence is 15 residues long. The CDR3 coding sequence is TGTGCCACCAGTAGTTGGGGGGAGAATCAGGAGACCCAGTACTTC. Translated: CATSSWGENQETQYF. The whole variable domain, filled in from reference TRBV15 and TRBJ2-5, reads DAMVIQNPRYQVTQFGKPVTLSCSQTLNHNVMYWYQQKSSQAPKLLFHYYDKDFNNEADTPDNFQSRRPNTSFCFLDIRSPGLGDTAMYLCATSSWGENQETQYFGPGTRLLVL.

The chain has TRBV7-2 and TRBJ2-3; 7 positions match TRBD2. CDR1 and CDR2 from the germline V gene are SGHTA and FQGNSA. The V gene end was trimmed by 4 bases and the J gene end by 8 bases; junction bases not matched to a gene: 9. The CDR3 contains 14 residues. Here the CDR3 reads CASSSLLLASTQYF. CDR3 bases: TGTGCCAGCAGCTCCCTCCTACTAGCGTCTACGCAGTATTTT.

The chain has TRBV4-3 and TRBJ1-2; the D is unclear. The germline V gene encodes CDR1 LGHNA and CDR2 YSLEER. CDR3 length equals 14 residues. With 4 bases removed from V and 4 bases from J, the gap between germline ends came to 13 bases. DNA of the CDR3: TGCGCCAGCAGCCCCTCGAGCGGCTTCTATGGCTACACCTTC. Translated: CASSPSSGFYGYTF.